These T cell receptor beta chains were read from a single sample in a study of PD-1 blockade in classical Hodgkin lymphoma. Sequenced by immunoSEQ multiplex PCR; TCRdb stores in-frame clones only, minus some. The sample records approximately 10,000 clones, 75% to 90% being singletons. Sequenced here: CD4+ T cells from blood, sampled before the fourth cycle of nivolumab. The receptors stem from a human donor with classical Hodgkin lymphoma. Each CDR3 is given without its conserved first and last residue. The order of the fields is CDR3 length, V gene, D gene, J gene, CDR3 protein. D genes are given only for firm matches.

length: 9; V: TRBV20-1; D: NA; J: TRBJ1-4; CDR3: SALWGEKLF
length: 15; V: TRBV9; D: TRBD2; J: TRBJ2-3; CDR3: ASSVGASGRLTDTQY
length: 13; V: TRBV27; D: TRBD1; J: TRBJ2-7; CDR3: ASSPSGTGAYEQY
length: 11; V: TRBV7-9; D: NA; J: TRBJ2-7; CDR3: ASSQGLRYEQY
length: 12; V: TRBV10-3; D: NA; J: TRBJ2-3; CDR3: AIRWTSGTDTQY
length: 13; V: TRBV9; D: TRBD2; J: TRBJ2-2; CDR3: ASSVQRGGLGELF
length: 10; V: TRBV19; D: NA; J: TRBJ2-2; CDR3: ASSRQVGELF
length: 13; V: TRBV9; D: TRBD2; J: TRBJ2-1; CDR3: ASSASGYLYNEQF
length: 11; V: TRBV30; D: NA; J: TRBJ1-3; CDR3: AWSFGEGNTIY
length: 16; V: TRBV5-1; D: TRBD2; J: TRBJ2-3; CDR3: ASSLAAGGTPSTDTQY
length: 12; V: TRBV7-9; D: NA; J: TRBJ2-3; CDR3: ASSLASSTDTQY
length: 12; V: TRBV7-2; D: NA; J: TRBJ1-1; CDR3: ASSLGRQGTEAF
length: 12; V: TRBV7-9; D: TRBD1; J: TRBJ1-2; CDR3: ASSSNRGNYGYT
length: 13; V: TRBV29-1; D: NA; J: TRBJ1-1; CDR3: SVGPRTEGNTEAF
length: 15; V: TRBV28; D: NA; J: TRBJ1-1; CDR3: ASSLLFGDSAFTEAF
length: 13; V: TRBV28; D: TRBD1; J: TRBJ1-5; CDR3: ASSLGGTGSQPQH
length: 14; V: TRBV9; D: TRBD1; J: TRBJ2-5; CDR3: ASSVRGPGTQETQY
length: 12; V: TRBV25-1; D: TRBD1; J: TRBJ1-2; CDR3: ASSHGQGVWGYT
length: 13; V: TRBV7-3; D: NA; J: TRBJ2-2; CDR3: ASSLTFGGIGELF
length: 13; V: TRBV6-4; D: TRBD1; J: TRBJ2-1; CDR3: ASSDGQGAGNEQF
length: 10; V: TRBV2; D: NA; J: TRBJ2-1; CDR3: ASSKGGDEQF
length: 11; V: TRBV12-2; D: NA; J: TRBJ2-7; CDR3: ASRSAGASEQY
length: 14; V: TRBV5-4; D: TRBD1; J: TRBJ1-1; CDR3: ASSSKDRPTNTEAF
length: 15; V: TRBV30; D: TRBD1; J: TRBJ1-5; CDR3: AWSGSLTGQGNQPQH
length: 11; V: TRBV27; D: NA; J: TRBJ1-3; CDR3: ASSSDSGNTIY
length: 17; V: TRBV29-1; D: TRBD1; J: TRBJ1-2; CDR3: SVEDLLFPGTGPTGGYT
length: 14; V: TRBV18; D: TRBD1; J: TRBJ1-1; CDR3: ASSPRIGTGRTEAF
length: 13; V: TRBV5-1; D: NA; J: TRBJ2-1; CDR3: ASSLVESSYNEQF